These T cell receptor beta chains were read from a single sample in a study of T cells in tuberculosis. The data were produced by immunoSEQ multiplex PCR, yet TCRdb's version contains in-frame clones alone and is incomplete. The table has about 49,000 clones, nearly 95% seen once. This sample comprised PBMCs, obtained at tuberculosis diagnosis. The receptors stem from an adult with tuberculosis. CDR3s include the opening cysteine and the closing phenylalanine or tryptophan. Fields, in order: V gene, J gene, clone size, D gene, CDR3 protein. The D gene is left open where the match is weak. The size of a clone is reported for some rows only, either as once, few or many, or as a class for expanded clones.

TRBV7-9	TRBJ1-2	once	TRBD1	CASSQQGNYGYTF
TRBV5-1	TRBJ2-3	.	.	CASSLRRGRTDTQYF
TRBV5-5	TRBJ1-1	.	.	CASSTVGGLEAFF
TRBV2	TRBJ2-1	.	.	CASQEVSFYNEQFF
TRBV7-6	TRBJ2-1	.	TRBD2	CASSLVGGRVGLVPYNEQFF
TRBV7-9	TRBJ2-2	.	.	CASSSYREIGELFF
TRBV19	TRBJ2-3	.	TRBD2	CASSRQRGLSTDTQYF
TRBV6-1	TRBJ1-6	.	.	CASSELANSPLHF
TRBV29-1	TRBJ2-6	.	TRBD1	CSVDTGTGGTGANVLTF
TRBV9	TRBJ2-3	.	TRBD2	CASRPGTSLTDTQYF
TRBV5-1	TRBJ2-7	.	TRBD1	CASSLGGTGTYEQYF
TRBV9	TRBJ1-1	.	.	CASSSTMGATEAFF
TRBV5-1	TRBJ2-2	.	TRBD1	CASSSRQGTTGELFF
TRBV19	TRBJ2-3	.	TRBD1	CASSLDRGKGDTQYF
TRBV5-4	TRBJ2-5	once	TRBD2	CASSLDGGGRETQYF
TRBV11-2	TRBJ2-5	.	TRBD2	CASSWQRGREYETQYF
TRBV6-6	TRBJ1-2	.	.	CASSYEGRDGYTF
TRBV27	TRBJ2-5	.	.	CASSLMGGRKEETQYF
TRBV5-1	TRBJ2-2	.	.	CASGQTGTPNTGELFF
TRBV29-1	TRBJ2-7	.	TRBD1	CSERQGDYEQYF
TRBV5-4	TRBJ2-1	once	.	CASSQPGYNEQFF
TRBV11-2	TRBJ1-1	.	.	CASSFRPGGTEAFF
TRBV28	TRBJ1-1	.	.	CASRNPPGMNTEAFF
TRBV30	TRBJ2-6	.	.	CAWNGGVSSSGANVLTF
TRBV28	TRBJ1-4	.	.	CASHATNEKLFF